A selection of T cell receptor beta chains follows, all from one sample in a study of neurological immune-mediated disorders. In TCRdb, the 5' RACE reads were re-called with MiXCR into one record per CDR3 protein. In the table there are about 22,000 distinct CDR3 sequences, roughly a sixth of which are singletons. The sequenced sample was CD8+ T cells from blood. The receptors were gathered from a young woman with multiple sclerosis. Each CDR3 is given with its conserved first and last residue. The order of the fields is D gene, J gene, clone size, V gene, CDR3 protein, CDR3 DNA. The D gene is left open where the match is weak. Some rows mark clone size as missing; the rest say once, few, many or name a class of expanded clone.

-,TRBJ1-2,-,TRBV7-9,CASSLDSRKGYTF,TGTGCCAGCAGCTTAGATAGCAGGAAAGGCTACACCTTC
-,TRBJ2-1,many,TRBV14,CASSQEAGGLTYSYYNEQFF,TGTGCCAGCAGCCAAGAAGCAGGGGGACTGACTTACTCTTATTACAATGAGCAGTTCTTC
-,TRBJ2-1,many,TRBV4-1,CASSQDDSHGLDEQFF,TGCGCCAGCAGCCAGGATGACAGCCACGGTTTGGATGAGCAGTTCTTC
-,TRBJ2-1,few,TRBV12-3/TRBV12-4,CASKRSNNNEQFF,TGTGCCAGCAAACGGAGCAACAACAATGAGCAGTTCTTC
-,TRBJ2-6,-,TRBV27,CASSLSPRGDSGANVLTF,TGTGCCAGCAGTTTATCGCCCCGTGGAGACTCTGGGGCCAACGTCCTGACTTTC
-,TRBJ2-1,-,TRBV28,CASRTLGGGDGRNEQFF,TGTGCCAGCAGGACACTAGGTGGGGGAGACGGTCGGAATGAGCAGTTCTTC
-,TRBJ2-4,many,TRBV20-1,CSASGNDKNIQYF,TGCAGTGCTAGCGGGAACGATAAAAACATTCAGTACTTC
TRBD1,TRBJ2-1,many,TRBV7-8,CASSFSGQGYNEQFF,TGTGCCAGCAGCTTCTCGGGACAGGGCTACAATGAGCAGTTCTTC
-,TRBJ2-7,many,TRBV5-8,CASSLAGNYYEQYF,TGTGCCAGCAGCTTGGCGGGGAACTACTACGAGCAGTACTTC
-,TRBJ2-7,-,TRBV5-1,CASSLGGTLVEQYF,TGCGCCAGCAGCTTAGGAGGAACTCTGGTCGAGCAGTACTTC
-,TRBJ1-2,-,TRBV20-1,CSARDRRGFFYGYTF,TGCAGTGCTAGAGATCGAAGGGGCTTCTTCTACGGCTACACCTTC
TRBD1,TRBJ2-1,-,TRBV9,CASSLLTGGSYNEQFF,TGTGCCAGCAGCTTACTCACAGGGGGCTCCTACAATGAGCAGTTCTTC
-,TRBJ1-2,few,TRBV27,CASSLSTEGDGYTF,TGTGCCAGCAGTTTATCGACGGAGGGGGATGGCTACACCTTC
-,TRBJ1-5,many,TRBV12-3/TRBV12-4,CASIPTGGQPQHF,TGTGCCAGCATTCCCACGGGAGGTCAGCCCCAGCATTTT
TRBD2,TRBJ2-5,many,TRBV5-1,CASCQRGQETQYF,TGCGCCAGCTGCCAGCGGGGCCAAGAGACCCAGTACTTC
-,TRBJ2-3,-,TRBV14,CASSPRRGSTDTQYF,TGTGCCAGCAGCCCCCGAAGGGGGAGCACAGATACGCAGTATTTT
-,TRBJ1-2,many,TRBV9,CASSVSVRDGYTF,TGTGCCAGCAGCGTCTCGGTCAGGGATGGCTACACCTTC
TRBD1,TRBJ2-4,many,TRBV20-1,CSATYPGQSNIQYF,TGCAGTGCTACATACCCGGGACAGTCAAACATTCAGTACTTC
-,TRBJ2-5,many,TRBV14,CASSQFRRETQYF,TGTGCCAGCAGCCAATTCCGTCGGGAGACCCAGTACTTC
-,TRBJ2-3,many,TRBV11-2,CASSLGVGDTQYF,TGTGCCAGCAGCTTAGGGGTTGGGGATACGCAGTATTTT
TRBD2,TRBJ2-7,-,TRBV5-1,CASQRGDYEQYF,TGCGCCAGCCAGCGGGGAGACTACGAGCAGTACTTC
-,TRBJ1-2,many,TRBV29-1,CSVPSHVNYGYTF,TGCAGCGTTCCCAGCCACGTTAACTATGGCTACACCTTC
-,TRBJ2-2,many,TRBV27,CASWGLDSRAGELFF,TGTGCCAGCTGGGGGCTAGACAGCCGGGCCGGGGAGCTGTTTTTT
TRBD1,TRBJ2-5,many,TRBV5-1,CASSSPGQGLETQYF,TGCGCCAGCAGCTCCCCGGGACAGGGGCTTGAGACCCAGTACTTC
TRBD2,TRBJ2-3,many,TRBV27,CASSPISGTGSDTQYF,TGTGCCAGCAGTCCAATTAGCGGGACGGGGTCAGATACGCAGTATTTT
TRBD1,TRBJ1-2,many,TRBV11-1,CASSPRQGENYGYTF,TGTGCCAGCAGCCCCAGACAGGGGGAGAACTATGGCTACACCTTC